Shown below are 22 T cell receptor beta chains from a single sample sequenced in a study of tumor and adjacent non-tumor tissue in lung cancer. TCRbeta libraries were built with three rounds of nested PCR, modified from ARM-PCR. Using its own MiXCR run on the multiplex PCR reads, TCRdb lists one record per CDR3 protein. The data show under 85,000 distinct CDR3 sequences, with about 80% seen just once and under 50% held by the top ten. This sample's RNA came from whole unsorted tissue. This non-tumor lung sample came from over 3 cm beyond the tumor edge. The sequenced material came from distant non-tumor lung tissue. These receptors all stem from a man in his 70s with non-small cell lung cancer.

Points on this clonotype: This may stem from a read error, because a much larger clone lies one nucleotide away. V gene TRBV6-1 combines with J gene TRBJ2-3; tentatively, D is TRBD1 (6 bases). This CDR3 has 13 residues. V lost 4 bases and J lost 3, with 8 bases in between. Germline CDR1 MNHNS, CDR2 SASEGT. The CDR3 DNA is TGTGCCAGCAGTGTACAGGGTACAGATACGCAGTATTTT. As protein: CASSVQGTDTQYF.

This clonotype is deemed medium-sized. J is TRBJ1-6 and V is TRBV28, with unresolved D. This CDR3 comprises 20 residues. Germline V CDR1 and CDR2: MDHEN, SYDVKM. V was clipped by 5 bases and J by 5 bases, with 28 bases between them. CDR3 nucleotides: TGTGCCAGCAGTCCTACCTGGCAGTTTTATCATAACTTCGATAATTCACCCCTCCACTTT. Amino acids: CASSPTWQFYHNFDNSPLHF.

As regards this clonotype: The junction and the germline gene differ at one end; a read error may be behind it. The CDR3: CASTIGEQYF. The DNA for the CDR3 is TGTGCCAGCACCATAGGGGAGCAGTATTTC. J is TRBJ2-7 and V is TRBV5-6; D is possibly TRBD1 or TRBD2 (5 bases each). This CDR3 is 10 amino acids long. CDR1 is SGHDT, CDR2 YYEEEE, per germline.

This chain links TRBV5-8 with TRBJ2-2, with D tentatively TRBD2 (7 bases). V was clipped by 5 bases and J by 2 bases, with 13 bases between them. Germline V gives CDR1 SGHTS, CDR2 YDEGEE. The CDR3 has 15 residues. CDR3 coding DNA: TGTGCCAGCAGAAGGGGGGGGACCAACACCGGGGAGCTGTTTTTT. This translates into CASRRGGTNTGELFF.

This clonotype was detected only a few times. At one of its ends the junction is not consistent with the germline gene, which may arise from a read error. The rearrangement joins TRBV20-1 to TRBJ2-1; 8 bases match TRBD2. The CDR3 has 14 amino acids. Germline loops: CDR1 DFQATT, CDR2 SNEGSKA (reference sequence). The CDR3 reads CSVRHASGSNEQFF. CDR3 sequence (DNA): TGCAGTGTTAGACACGCTAGCGGGTCCAATGAGCAGTTCTTC.

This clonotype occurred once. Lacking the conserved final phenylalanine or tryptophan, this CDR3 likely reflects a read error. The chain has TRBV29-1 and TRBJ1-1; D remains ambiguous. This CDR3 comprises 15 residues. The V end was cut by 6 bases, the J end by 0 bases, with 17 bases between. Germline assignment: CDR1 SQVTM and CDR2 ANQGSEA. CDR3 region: CSVDTLQAVNTEAFI. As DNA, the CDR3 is TGCAGCGTCGACACCTTGCAGGCAGTGAACACTGAAGCTTTCATT.

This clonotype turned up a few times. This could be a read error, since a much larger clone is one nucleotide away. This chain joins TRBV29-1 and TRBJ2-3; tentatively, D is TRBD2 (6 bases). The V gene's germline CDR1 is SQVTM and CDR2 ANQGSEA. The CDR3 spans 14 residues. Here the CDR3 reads CSVAGSTSIDTQYF. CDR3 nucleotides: TGCAGCGTAGCCGGGTCCACTAGCATAGATACGCAGTATTTT.

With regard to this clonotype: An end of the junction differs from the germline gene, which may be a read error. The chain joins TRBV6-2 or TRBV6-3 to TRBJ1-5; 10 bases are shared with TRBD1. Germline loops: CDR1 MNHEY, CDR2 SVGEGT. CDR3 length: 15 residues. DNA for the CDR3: TGTGCCAGCAGTGCCGACAGGGGGCGTTTTCAGCTCCACAATTTT. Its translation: CASSADRGRFQLHNF.

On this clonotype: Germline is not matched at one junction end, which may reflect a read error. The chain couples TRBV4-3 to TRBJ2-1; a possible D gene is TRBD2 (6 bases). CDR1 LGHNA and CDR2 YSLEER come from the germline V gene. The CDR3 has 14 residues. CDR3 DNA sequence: TGCGCCAACAGCCAAGATTTGGAGGGGAATGAGCAGTTCTTC. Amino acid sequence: CANSQDLEGNEQFF.

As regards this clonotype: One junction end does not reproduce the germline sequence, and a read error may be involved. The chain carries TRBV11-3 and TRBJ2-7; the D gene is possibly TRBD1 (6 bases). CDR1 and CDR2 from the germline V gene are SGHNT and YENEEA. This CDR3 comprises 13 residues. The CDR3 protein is CASSSGVSYEHYF. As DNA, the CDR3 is TGTGCCAGCAGCTCAGGGGTTTCCTACGAGCATTACTTC.

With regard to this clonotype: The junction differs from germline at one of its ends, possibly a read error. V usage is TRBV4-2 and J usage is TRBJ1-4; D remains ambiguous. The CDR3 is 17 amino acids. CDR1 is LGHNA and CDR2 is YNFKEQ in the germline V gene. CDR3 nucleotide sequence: TGTGCCAGCAGCCAAGTACCTTTGGGGATAGCTAATGAAAAACTGTTATTC. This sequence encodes CASSQVPLGIANEKLLF.

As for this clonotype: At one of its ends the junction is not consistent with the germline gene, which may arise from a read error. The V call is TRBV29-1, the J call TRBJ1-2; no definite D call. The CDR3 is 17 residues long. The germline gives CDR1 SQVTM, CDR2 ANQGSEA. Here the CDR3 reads CSVEEYVQSHTNHGYTF. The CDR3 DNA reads TGCAGCGTTGAAGAGTATGTTCAGAGCCATACTAACCATGGCTACACCTTC.

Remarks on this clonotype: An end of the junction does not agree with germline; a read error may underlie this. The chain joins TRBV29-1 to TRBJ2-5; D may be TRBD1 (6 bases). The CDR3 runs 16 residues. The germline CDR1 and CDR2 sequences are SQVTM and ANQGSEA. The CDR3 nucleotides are TGTAGCGCCAAGTCCTACCTCCAGACAGGTCAAGAGATCCAGTACTTC. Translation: CSAKSYLQTGQEIQYF.

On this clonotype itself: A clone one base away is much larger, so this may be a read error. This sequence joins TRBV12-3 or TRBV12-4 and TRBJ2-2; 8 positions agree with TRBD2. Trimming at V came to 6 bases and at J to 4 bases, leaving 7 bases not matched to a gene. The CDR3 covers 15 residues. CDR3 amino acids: CASRLSGGGTGELFF. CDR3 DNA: TGTGCCAGCAGATTATCCGGGGGGGGCACCGGGGAGCTGTTTTTT.

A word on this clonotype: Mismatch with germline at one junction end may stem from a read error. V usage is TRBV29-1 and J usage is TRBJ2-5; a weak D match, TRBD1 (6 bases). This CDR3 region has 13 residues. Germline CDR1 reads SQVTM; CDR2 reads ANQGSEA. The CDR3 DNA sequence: TGCAGTGTGGCCGACAGGTCCCAAGAGACCCTGTACTTT. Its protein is CSVADRSQETLYF.

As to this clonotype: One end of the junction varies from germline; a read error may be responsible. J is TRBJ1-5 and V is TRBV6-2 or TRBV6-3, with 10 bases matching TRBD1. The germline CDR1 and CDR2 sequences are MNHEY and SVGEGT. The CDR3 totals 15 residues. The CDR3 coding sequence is TGTGCCAGCAGTTCCGACAGGGGGCGTTTTCAGCCCCAAAATTTT. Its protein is CASSSDRGRFQPQNF.

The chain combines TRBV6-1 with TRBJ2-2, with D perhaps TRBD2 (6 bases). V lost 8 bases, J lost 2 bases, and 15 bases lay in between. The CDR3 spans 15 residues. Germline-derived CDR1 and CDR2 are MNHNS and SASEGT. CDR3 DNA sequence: TGTGCCAGCGTGGCGGGGTTGAAAAACACCGGGGAGCTGTTTTTT. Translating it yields CASVAGLKNTGELFF.

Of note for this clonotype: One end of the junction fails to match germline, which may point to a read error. CDR3 DNA: TGTGTCAGCAGCTTGTACGCGGGGAGCAGGAATGAGCAGTTCTTC. This sequence encodes CVSSLYAGSRNEQFF. The chain uses TRBV5-4 and TRBJ2-1, with D perhaps TRBD2 (6 bases). Per germline, CDR1 SGHNT and CDR2 YYREEE (reference sequence). The CDR3 contains 15 residues.

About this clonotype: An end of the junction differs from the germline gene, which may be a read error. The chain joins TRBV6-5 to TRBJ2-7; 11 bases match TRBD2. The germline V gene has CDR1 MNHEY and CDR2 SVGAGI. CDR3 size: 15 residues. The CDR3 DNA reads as TGTGCCAACAGTTTGACTAGCGGGACTCCCTATGAGCAGTACTTC. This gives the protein CANSLTSGTPYEQYF.

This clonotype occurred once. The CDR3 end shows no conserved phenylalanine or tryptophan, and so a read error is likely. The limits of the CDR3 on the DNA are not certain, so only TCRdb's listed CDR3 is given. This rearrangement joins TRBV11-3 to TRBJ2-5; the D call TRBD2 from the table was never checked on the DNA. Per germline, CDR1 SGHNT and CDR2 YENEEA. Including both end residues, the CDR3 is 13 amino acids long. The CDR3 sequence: CASSNSGKETHYC.

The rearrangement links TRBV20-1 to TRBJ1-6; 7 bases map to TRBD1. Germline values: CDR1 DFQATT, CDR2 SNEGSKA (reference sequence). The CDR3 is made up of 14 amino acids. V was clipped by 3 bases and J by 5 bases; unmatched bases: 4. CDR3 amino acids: CSASSQGDNSPLHF. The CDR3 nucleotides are TGCAGTGCTAGTAGTCAGGGGGATAATTCACCCCTCCACTTT.

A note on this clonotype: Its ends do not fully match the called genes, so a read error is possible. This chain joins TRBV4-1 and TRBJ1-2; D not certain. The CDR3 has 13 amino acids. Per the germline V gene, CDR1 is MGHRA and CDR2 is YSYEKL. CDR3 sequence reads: CARSHVGSGGYTF. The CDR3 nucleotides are TGCGCCAGAAGCCATGTCGGATCCGGTGGATACACCTTC.